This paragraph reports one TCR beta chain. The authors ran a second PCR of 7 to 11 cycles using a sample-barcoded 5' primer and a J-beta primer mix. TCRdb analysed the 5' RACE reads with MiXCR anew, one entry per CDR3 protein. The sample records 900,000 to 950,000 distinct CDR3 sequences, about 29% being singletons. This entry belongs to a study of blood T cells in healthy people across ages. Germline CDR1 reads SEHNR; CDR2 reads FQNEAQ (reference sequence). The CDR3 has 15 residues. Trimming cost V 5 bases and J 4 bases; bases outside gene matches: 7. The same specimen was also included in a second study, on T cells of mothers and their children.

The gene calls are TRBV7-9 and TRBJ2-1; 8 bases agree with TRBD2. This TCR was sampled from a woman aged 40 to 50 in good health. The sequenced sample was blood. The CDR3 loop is CASSPFAGGYNEQFF. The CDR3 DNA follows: TGTGCCAGCAGCCCTTTCGCGGGGGGTTACAATGAGCAGTTCTTC.